This entry features one T cell receptor beta chain sequence. In the authors' workflow: Reference gene primer amplification yielded estimated nucleated cell counts. Profiling relied on immunoSEQ multiplex PCR, and the TCRdb table lists in-frame clones only, not all of them. V, J and clone size derive from that table, while D and trimming were established from the DNA sequence. The sample consists of under 450,000 clones, more than 70% of them appearing once. CDR3 length: 14 residues. The V end was cut by 5 bases, the J end by 0 bases, with 9 bases between. Germline V gives CDR1 KGHSH, CDR2 LQKENI. Those enrolled in Seattle joined during active infection and were followed longitudinally afterward. The data are from a study of blood T cell repertoires in COVID-19. Study-wide background: Researchers got acute and convalescent COVID-19 samples from the United States, Italy and Spain.

The chain employs TRBV18 and TRBJ2-3; D is possibly TRBD2 (5 bases). The source material was peripheral blood. This clonotype was obtained from a woman aged 45-65 years with COVID-19, enrolled during active disease. The CDR3 loop is CASSESGSTDTQYF. Written as DNA, the CDR3 is TGTGCCAGCTCAGAGAGCGGTAGCACAGATACGCAGTATTTT.